Listed below are T cell receptor beta chains from one sample, sequenced in a study of OX40 agonist ivuxolimab in advanced cancers. Clones were sequenced by immunoSEQ multiplex PCR, and TCRdb holds only the in-frame ones, with some missing. Of around 53,000 clones listed, 85% to 90% are singletons. Here the sequenced sample was CD4+ or CD8+ T cells sorted from blood, taken in a trial of the OX40 agonist ivuxolimab. These receptors originate from an adult with an advanced solid tumor such as melanoma, head and neck, liver or kidney cancer. The CDR3 runs from the conserved cysteine through the conserved F or W. D genes are given only for firm matches. The size entry is marked missing in some rows and otherwise reads once, few, many or a size class.

.,.,TRBV27,TRBJ1-4,TGTGCCAGCAGTCGAAGCGGGACCGCTAATGAAAAACTGTTTTTT,CASSRSGTANEKLFF
.,.,TRBV19,TRBJ2-2,TGTGCCAGTAGACATATAATAAGCGGGTCCACCGGGGAGCTGTTTTTT,CASRHIISGSTGELFF
.,TRBD1,TRBV7-2,TRBJ2-2,TGTGCCAGCAGTTCACAGGGGTTGCACACCGGGGAGCTGTTTTTT,CASSSQGLHTGELFF
.,TRBD1,TRBV5-4,TRBJ2-7,TGTGCCAGCAGCCAGGGACAGGGAGCCTACGAGCAGTACTTC,CASSQGQGAYEQYF
.,TRBD1,TRBV19,TRBJ1-3,TGTGCCACCCGGGACAGGGGGCGATTGGATGGAAACACCATATATTTT,CATRDRGRLDGNTIYF
.,TRBD2,TRBV5-4,TRBJ2-1,TGTGCCAGCAGCCCAGCGCGGACTAGCGGGAGAACTGAGCAGTTCTTC,CASSPARTSGRTEQFF
.,.,TRBV6-1,TRBJ1-2,TGTGCCAGCAGTGGAATACCCTTGACCTTC,CASSGIPLTF
once,TRBD2,TRBV5-4,TRBJ2-3,TGTGCCAGCGCATCTAGTGCGGAGCGGGAGGCTCCCCCGCAGTATTTT,CASASSAEREAPPQYF
.,.,TRBV28,TRBJ2-7,TGTGCCAGCAGTTTAAGGTACGAGCAGTACTTC,CASSLRYEQYF
once,.,TRBV4-1,TRBJ2-3,TGCGCCAGCAGCCCCCCGATGGGAGCGGGACAGTTCTCCGGTACGCAGTATTTT,CASSPPMGAGQFSGTQYF
.,TRBD2,TRBV12-5,TRBJ2-3,TGTGCTAGTGGTTCGGGACTAGCGGGAGCGGGGACAGATACGCAGTATTTT,CASGSGLAGAGTDTQYF
.,TRBD1,TRBV18,TRBJ1-1,TGTGCCAGCTCACCATTGCCTCAGGGGGGGCTGGGGAACACTGAAGCTTTCTTT,CASSPLPQGGLGNTEAFF
.,.,TRBV6-5,TRBJ1-4,TGTGCCAGCAGTTTTGCAGGACAAGTCAATGAAAAACTGTTTTTT,CASSFAGQVNEKLFF
few,TRBD2,TRBV6-5,TRBJ2-3,TGTGCCAGCAAGGGGACTAGTGGTCTCTCAGATACGCAGTATTTT,CASKGTSGLSDTQYF
.,.,TRBV6-6,TRBJ1-4,TGTGCCAGCAGCGAACCGGCCCGAAGGGAAAAACTGTTTTTT,CASSEPARREKLFF
.,.,TRBV9,TRBJ2-1,TGTGCCAGCAGCGCCAATTTGGATGAGCAGTTCTTC,CASSANLDEQFF
.,.,TRBV5-1,TRBJ1-6,TGCGCCAGCAGCGCTCAGGGTTGGGATTCACCCCTCCACTTT,CASSAQGWDSPLHF
.,.,TRBV2,TRBJ1-2,TGTGCCAGCAAAGAAGGAGGGGCCTCTGGTGGCTACACCTTC,CASKEGGASGGYTF
.,TRBD1,TRBV5-6,TRBJ1-2,TGTGCCAGCAGCTTGGCGCAGGGGGGGGGCTACACCTTC,CASSLAQGGGYTF
.,TRBD2,TRBV28,TRBJ2-7,TGTGCCAGCAGAGTGGGAGGGCCTTTGAACGAGCAGTACTTC,CASRVGGPLNEQYF
.,TRBD1,TRBV19,TRBJ1-3,TGTGCCAGTCGACCAATGGACAGGGGAAGAATAGGTCCTGGAAACACCATATATTTT,CASRPMDRGRIGPGNTIYF
.,.,TRBV6-5,TRBJ1-4,TGTGCCAGCACCGTGACACTAGGTGAAAAACTGTTTTTT,CASTVTLGEKLFF
.,.,TRBV27,TRBJ2-1,TGTGCCAGCAGCAGAGGACAGAGCTTAGTTTTCAATGAGCAGTTCTTC,CASSRGQSLVFNEQFF
.,TRBD1,TRBV28,TRBJ1-2,TGTGCCAGCAGACAGGGGGCGCTTGGCTACACCTTC,CASRQGALGYTF
.,.,TRBV7-6,TRBJ2-1,TGTGCCAGCAGCCCGACCTGGGGTGAGCAGTTCTTC,CASSPTWGEQFF
.,TRBD1,TRBV5-1,TRBJ2-7,TGCGCCAGCAGTTTTCGACAGGGGCGGCTCGCCGAGCAGTACTTC,CASSFRQGRLAEQYF
.,.,TRBV2,TRBJ2-3,TGTGCCAGCAGTGATAGGACTGGGGCAACAGATACGCAGTATTTT,CASSDRTGATDTQYF
once,TRBD1,TRBV2,TRBJ2-7,TGTGCCAGCAGCAACAGGGGTCCCTACGAGCAGTACTTC,CASSNRGPYEQYF
.,.,TRBV7-9,TRBJ1-1,TGTGCCAGCAGCTTAGAGGGAAACACTGAAGCTTTCTTT,CASSLEGNTEAFF
few,.,TRBV6-6,TRBJ1-5,TGTGCCAGCAGTTACCCTGGGCTGGGGAGCAATCAGCCCCAGCATTTT,CASSYPGLGSNQPQHF
.,TRBD1,TRBV28,TRBJ1-3,TGTGCCAGCAGGGACCGACAGGGGCGAAGGGGAAACACCATATATTTT,CASRDRQGRRGNTIYF
.,.,TRBV5-1,TRBJ2-7,TGCGCCAGCAGCTTCAAGGGGTCACTCTACGAGCAGTACTTC,CASSFKGSLYEQYF
.,.,TRBV7-9,TRBJ2-1,TGTGCCAGCAGCCCAGGAGGGGGGCGCAGGAATGAGCAGTTCTTC,CASSPGGGRRNEQFF
few,TRBD1,TRBV7-9,TRBJ1-2,TGTGCCAGCATCGTGGGACAGGGGGCAGAGGGCTACACCTTC,CASIVGQGAEGYTF
.,.,TRBV2,TRBJ1-2,TGTGCCAGCACTCGGGACATGAAGTCAGCTAACTATGGCTACACCTTC,CASTRDMKSANYGYTF
.,TRBD1,TRBV19,TRBJ2-3,TGTGCCAGTAGTATTTTGGGACAGGGACCAGATACGCAGTATTTT,CASSILGQGPDTQYF
.,.,TRBV18,TRBJ1-5,TGTGCCAGCTCACCAGGTACGGGGAGCAATCAGCCCCAGCATTTT,CASSPGTGSNQPQHF
once,TRBD1,TRBV15,TRBJ2-3,TGTGCCACCAGCACCCGGGACAGGTGGTTTTCGGATACGCAGTATTTT,CATSTRDRWFSDTQYF